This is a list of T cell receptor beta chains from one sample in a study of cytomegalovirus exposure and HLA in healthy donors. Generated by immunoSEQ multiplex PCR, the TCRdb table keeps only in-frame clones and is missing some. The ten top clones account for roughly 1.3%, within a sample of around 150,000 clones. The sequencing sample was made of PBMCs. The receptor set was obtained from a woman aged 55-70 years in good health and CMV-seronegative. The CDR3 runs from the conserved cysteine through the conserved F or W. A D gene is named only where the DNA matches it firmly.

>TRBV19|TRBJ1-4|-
TGTGCCAGTAGTATTGTGTCTTCGGAAAAACTGTTTTTT
CASSIVSSEKLFF
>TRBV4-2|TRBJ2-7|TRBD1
TGTGCCAGCAGCCAATCGCTAGGGGGACAGGGGGCCTACGAGCAGTACTTC
CASSQSLGGQGAYEQYF
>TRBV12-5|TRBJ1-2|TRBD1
TGTGCTAGTGGCCTGGACAGGCCTCTATGGGGCTACACCTTC
CASGLDRPLWGYTF
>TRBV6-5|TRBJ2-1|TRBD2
TGTGCCAGCAGTTACTCTAGCGGGAGGTACAATGAGCAGTTCTTC
CASSYSSGRYNEQFF
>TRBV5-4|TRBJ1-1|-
TGTGCCAGCAGCTTGGAACAGAACACTGAAGCTTTCTTT
CASSLEQNTEAFF
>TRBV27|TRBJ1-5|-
TGTGCCAGCAGTCCATTGTTGGGGGCCAGTCAGCCCCAGCATTTT
CASSPLLGASQPQHF
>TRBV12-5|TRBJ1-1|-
TGTGCTAGTGGTTTGCCGGGGGACACTGAAGCTTTCTTT
CASGLPGDTEAFF
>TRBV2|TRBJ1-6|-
TGTGCCAGCAGTGAAGCGGTCAGGGGCGGGTCCCTCCACTTT
CASSEAVRGGSLHF
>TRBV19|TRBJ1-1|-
TGTGCCAGTAGTCCCGGTTTCACTGAAGCTTTCTTT
CASSPGFTEAFF
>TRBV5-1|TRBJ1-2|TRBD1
TGCGCCAGCAGCCCCCAGGGGGGTACGGGGTATGGCTACACCTTC
CASSPQGGTGYGYTF
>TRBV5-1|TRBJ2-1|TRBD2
TGCGCCAGCAGCTTGTTTTCTAGCGGAGTCATAAGCGGCTACAATGAGCAGTTCTTC
CASSLFSSGVISGYNEQFF
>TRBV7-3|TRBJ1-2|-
TGTGCCAGCAGCTTAACGGGGGGAGGCCCTAACTATGGCTACACCTTC
CASSLTGGGPNYGYTF
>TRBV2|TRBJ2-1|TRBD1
TGTGCCAGCAGTCGGGACAGGGGTTATGATGAGCAGTTCTTC
CASSRDRGYDEQFF
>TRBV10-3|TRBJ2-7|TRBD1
TGTGCCATCAGTGTTAAGGGACAGGTCATCTACGAGCAGTACTTC
CAISVKGQVIYEQYF
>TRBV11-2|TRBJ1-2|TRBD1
TGTGCCAGCAGCTTATACCGGGACAGGGCTTATGGCTACACCTTC
CASSLYRDRAYGYTF
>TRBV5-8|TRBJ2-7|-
TGTGCCAGCAGCTTGGCCAGGCCGGGAGAGCAGTACTTC
CASSLARPGEQYF
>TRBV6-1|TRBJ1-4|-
TGTGCCAGCAGTGAAGCGTACCGGAAGGGAGAAACTAATGAAAAACTGTTTTTT
CASSEAYRKGETNEKLFF
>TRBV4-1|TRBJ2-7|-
TGCGCCAGCAGCCAAGCTCAGGGCCTTACCTACGAGCAGTACTTC
CASSQAQGLTYEQYF
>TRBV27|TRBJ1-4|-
TGTGCCAGCAGTTTATCAGGGTTTCAAGGGGGTAATGAAAAACTGTTTTTT
CASSLSGFQGGNEKLFF
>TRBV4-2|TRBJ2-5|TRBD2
TGTGCCAGCAGCCTCACACCGACTAGCAGGGAGACCCAGTACTTC
CASSLTPTSRETQYF
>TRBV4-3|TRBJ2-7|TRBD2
TGCGCCAGCAGCCAAGGCCCGGGAGGGTACGAGCAGTACTTC
CASSQGPGGYEQYF
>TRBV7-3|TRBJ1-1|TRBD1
TGTGCCAGCAGCACCGACAGGGGGAACACTGAAGCTTTCTTT
CASSTDRGNTEAFF
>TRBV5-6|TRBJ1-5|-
TGTGCCAGCAGCTATGCAACAGGGATCAATCAGCCCCAGCATTTT
CASSYATGINQPQHF
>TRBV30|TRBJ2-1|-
TGTGCCTGGAGTAGGGCTCGGGACACCATCTACAATGAGCAGTTCTTC
CAWSRARDTIYNEQFF
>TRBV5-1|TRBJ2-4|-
TGCGCCAGCAGCTTTGGACAGTCTCGGTATTTGGAAAAAAACATTCAGTACTTC
CASSFGQSRYLEKNIQYF
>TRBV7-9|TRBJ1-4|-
TGTGCCAGCAGCTTACGCGGCGGCGATGAAAAACTGTTTTTT
CASSLRGGDEKLFF
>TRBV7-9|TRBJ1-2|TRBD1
TGTGCCAGCAGCGAAGGGACAGGACGGGCCCCTTACTTC
CASSEGTGRAPYF
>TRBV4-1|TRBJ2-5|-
TGCGCCAGCAGCCAAGAGGAGGGAGAGACCCAGTACTTC
CASSQEEGETQYF
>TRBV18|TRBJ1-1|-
TGTGCCAGCTCACCGGACTCGAACACTGAAGCTTTCTTT
CASSPDSNTEAFF
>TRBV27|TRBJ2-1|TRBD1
TGTGCCAGCAGTTTATCCCGGGACAGGGATGAGCAGTTCTTC
CASSLSRDRDEQFF
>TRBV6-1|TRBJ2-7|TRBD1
TGTGCCAGCAGTGATGGGACAGGGGGTTCCTACGAGCAGTACTTC
CASSDGTGGSYEQYF
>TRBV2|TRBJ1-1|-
TGTGCCAGCAGTGAGATGGCAGGGCGGGGCACTGAAGCTTTCTTT
CASSEMAGRGTEAFF
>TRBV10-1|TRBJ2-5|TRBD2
TGCGCCAGCAGTGATGGGACTAGCGGGAGAGGAGAGACCCAGTACTTC
CASSDGTSGRGETQYF
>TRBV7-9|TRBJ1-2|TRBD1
TGTGCCAGCAGCCGCGGACAGGGTCACTATGGCTACACCTTC
CASSRGQGHYGYTF
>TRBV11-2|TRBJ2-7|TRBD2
TGTGCCAGCAGCGCCTCCCTAGCGGGAGGACTCTACGAGCAGTACTTC
CASSASLAGGLYEQYF
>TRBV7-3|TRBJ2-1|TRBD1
TGTGCCAGCAGCTCCGGACAGGGGGAGCAGCAGTTCTTC
CASSSGQGEQQFF
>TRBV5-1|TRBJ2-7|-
TGCGCCAGCAGCCCCCCAGGAGGGCCCTACGAGCAGTACTTC
CASSPPGGPYEQYF
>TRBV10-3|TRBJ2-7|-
TGTGCCATCCAAGAGACACGGAACGAGCAGTACTTC
CAIQETRNEQYF
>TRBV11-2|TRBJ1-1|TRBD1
TGTGCCAGCAGCTGGCCCAAGACAGGGCACAACACTGAAGCTTTCTTT
CASSWPKTGHNTEAFF
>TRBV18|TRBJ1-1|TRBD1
TGTGCCAGCTCACCGGGACAGGGGGGGAACACTGAAGCTTTCTTT
CASSPGQGGNTEAFF
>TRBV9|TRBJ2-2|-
TGTGCCAGCAGTAGGACTTCCATGAACACCGGGGAGCTGTTTTTT
CASSRTSMNTGELFF
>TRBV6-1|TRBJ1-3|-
TGTGCCAGCAGTGAAGCACGGGGGGGGGACGGTGGAAACACCATATATTTT
CASSEARGGDGGNTIYF
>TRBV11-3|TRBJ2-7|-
TGTGCCAGCAGCTTATCCGGGGAACGCACCTACGAGCAGTACTTC
CASSLSGERTYEQYF
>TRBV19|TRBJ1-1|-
TGTGCCAGTAGTATAGATAGGGGTAGCCAGGGCGACCCGGCTTTCTTT
CASSIDRGSQGDPAFF
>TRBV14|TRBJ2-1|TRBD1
TGTGCCAGCAGCTTTTCCCGGGACAGGGGCTACAATGAGCAGTTCTTC
CASSFSRDRGYNEQFF